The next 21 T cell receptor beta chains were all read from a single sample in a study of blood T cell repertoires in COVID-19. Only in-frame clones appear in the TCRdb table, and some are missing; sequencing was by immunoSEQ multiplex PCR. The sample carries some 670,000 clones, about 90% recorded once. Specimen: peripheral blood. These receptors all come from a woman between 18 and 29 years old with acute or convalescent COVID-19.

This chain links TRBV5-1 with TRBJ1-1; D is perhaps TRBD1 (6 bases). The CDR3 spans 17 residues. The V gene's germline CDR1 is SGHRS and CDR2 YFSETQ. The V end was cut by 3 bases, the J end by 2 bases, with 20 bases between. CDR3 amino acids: CASSWAIQGVRNTEAFF. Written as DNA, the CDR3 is TGCGCCAGCAGCTGGGCAATACAGGGAGTCAGAAACACTGAAGCTTTCTTT.

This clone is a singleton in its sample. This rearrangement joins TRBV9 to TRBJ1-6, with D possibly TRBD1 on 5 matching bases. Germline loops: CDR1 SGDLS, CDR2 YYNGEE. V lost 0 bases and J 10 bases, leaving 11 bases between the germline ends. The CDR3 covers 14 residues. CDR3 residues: CASSVASGGSPLHF. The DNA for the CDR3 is TGTGCCAGCAGCGTAGCTTCGGGGGGGTCACCCCTCCACTTT. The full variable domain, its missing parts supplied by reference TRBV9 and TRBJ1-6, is DSGVTQTPKHLITATGQRVTLRCSPRSGDLSVYWYQQSLDQGLQFLIQYYNGEERAKGNILERFSAQQFPDLHSELNLSSLELGDSALYFCASSVASGGSPLHFGNGTRLTVT.

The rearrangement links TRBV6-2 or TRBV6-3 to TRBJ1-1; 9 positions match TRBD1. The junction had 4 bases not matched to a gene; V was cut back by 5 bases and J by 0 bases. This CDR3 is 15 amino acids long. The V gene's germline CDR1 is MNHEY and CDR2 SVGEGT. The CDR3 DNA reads TGTGCCAGCAGTGCACGACAGGGGGTGAACACTGAAGCTTTCTTT. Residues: CASSARQGVNTEAFF.

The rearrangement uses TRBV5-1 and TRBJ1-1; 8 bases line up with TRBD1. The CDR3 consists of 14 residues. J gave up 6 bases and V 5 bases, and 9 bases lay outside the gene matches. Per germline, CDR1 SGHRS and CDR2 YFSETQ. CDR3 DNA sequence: TGCGCCAGCAGTCCCCCAGGGGGCAGGGCTGAAGCTTTCTTT. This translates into CASSPPGGRAEAFF.

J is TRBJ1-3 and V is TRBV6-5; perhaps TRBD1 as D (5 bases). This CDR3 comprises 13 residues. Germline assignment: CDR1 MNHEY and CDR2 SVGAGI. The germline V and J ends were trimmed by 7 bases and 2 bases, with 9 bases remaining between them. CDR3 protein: CASTKGPGNTIYF. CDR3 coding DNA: TGTGCCAGCACAAAGGGGCCTGGAAACACCATATATTTT.

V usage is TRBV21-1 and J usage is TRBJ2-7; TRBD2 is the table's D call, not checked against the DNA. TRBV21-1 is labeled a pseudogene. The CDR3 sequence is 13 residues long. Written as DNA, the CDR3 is TGTGCCAGCAGCAACGGCGGTCCCTACGAGCAGTACTTC. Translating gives CASSNGGPYEQYF.

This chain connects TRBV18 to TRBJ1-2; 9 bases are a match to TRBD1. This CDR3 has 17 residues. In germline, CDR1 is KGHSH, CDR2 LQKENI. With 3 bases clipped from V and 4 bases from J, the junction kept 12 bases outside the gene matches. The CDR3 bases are TGTGCCAGCTCACCCTCCACGAGGACAGGGGTCCTCTATGGCTACACCTTC. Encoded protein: CASSPSTRTGVLYGYTF.

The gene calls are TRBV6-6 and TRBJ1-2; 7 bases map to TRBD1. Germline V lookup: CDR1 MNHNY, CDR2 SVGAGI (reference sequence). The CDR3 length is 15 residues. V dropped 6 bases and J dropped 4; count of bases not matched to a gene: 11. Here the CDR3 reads CASSRPQTGAYGYTF. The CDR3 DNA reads TGTGCCAGCAGCCGACCCCAAACAGGGGCCTATGGCTACACCTTC.

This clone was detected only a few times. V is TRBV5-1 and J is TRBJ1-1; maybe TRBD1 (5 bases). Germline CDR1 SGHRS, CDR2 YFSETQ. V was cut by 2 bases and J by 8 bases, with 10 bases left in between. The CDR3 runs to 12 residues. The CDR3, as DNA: TGCGCCAGCAGCTTTGGGGCAGGGGAAGCTTTCTTT. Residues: CASSFGAGEAFF.

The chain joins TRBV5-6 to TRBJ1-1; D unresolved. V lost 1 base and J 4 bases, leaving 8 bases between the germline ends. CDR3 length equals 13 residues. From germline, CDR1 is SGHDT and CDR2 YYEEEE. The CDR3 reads CASSLLTITEAFF. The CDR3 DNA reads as TGTGCCAGCAGCTTGCTGACTATCACTGAAGCTTTCTTT.

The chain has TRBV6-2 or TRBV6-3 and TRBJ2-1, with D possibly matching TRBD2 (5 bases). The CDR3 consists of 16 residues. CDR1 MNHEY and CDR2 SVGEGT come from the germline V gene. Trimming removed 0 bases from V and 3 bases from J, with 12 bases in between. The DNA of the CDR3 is TGTGCCAGCAGTTACTCGCCGGGCCGGGACTACAATGAGCAGTTCTTC. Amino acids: CASSYSPGRDYNEQFF.

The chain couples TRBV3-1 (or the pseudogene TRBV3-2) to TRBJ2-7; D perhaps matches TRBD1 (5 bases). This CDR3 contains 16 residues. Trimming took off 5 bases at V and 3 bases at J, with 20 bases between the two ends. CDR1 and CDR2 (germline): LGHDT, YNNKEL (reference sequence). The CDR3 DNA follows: TGTGCCAGCAGCGAAACGCCAGGGCTTACTTTCTACGAGCAGTACTTC. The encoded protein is CASSETPGLTFYEQYF.

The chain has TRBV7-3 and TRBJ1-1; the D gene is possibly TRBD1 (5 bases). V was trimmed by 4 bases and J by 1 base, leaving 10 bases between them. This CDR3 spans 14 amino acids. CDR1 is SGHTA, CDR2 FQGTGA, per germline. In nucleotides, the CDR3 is TGTGCCAGCAGCTCCATGGGGGGGAACACTGAAGCTTTCTTT. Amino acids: CASSSMGGNTEAFF. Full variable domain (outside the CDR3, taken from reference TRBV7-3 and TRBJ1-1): GAGVSQTPSNKVTEKGKYVELRCDPISGHTALYWYRQSLGQGPEFLIYFQGTGAADDSGLPNDRFFAVRPEGSVSTLKIQRTERGDSAVYLCASSSMGGNTEAFFGQGTRLTVV.

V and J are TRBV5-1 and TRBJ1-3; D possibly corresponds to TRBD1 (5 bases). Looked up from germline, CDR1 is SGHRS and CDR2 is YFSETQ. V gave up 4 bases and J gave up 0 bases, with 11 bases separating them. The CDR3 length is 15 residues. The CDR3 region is CASSRDRDSGNTIYF. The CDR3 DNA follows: TGCGCCAGCAGCCGCGACAGAGACTCTGGAAACACCATATATTTT.

The CDR3 DNA reads as TGCGCCAGCAGCCAAGAAGGAGGGATTCGGTCTGGAAACACCATATATTTT. This codes for CASSQEGGIRSGNTIYF. The chain links TRBV4-1 to TRBJ1-3; D unresolved. Germline V gene data show CDR1 as MGHRA and CDR2 as YSYEKL. The ends were cut back, 0 bases at V and 1 base at J, with 13 bases in the middle. The CDR3 is made up of 17 amino acids.

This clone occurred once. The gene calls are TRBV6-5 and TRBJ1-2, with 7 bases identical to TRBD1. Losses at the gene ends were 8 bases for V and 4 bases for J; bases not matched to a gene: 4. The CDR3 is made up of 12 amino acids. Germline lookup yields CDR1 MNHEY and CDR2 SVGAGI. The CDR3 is CASETGIYGYTF. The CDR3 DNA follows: TGTGCCAGCGAGACAGGGATCTATGGCTACACCTTC.

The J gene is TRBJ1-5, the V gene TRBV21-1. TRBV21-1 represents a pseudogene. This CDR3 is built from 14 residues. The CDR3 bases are TGTGCCAGCAGCAAAGATAGGCGGGAATGGCCCCAGCATTTT. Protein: CASSKDRREWPQHF.

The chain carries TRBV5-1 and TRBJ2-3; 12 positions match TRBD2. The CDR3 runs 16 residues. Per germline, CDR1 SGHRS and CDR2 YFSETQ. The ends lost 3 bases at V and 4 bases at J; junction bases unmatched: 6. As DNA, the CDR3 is TGCGCCAGCAGCTCCCGGGCTAGCGGGGGGGCAGATACGCAGTATTTT. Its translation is CASSSRASGGADTQYF. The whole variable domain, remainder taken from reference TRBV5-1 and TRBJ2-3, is KAGVTQTPRYLIKTRGQQVTLSCSPISGHRSVSWYQQTPGQGLQFLFEYFSETQRNKGNFPGRFSGRQFSNSRSEMNVSTLELGDSALYLCASSSRASGGADTQYFGPGTRLTVL.

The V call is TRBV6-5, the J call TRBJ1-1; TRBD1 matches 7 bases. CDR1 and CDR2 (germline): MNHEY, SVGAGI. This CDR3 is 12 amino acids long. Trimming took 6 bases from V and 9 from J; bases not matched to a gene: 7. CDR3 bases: TGTGCCAGCAGGCATACAGGGGATCAAGCTTTCTTT. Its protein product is CASRHTGDQAFF.

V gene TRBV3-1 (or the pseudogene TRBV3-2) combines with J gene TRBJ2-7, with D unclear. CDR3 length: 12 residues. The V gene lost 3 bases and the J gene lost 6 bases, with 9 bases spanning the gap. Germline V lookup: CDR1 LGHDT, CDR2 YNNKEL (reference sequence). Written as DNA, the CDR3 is TGTGCCAGCAGCCAGAGGCCGGCCGAGCAGTACTTC. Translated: CASSQRPAEQYF.

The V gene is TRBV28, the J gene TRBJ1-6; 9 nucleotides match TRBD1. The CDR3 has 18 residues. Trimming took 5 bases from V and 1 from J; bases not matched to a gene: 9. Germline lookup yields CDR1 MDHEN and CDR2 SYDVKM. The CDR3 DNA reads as TGTGCCAGCAGTACGCCCGGGACAGGGATGTCCTATAATTCACCCCTCCACTTT. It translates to CASSTPGTGMSYNSPLHF.